This T cell receptor beta chain derives from a study of blood T cell repertoires in COVID-19. Study summary: Sites in the United States, Italy and Spain provided acute and convalescent COVID-19 samples. PBMCs, B-cell-depleted T cells, or T cells were the source of the cDNA or gDNA that made up the material.

This clone showed up just once. In the authors' methods: Estimates of nucleated cell counts were drawn from the amplification of reference gene primers. Assay used: immunoSEQ multiplex PCR; TCRdb lists only in-frame clones, some missing. The V and J calls and the clone size are those of that table, but D and trimming were determined from the DNA. The sample lists 150,000 to 200,000 clones, 87% occurring once. Per germline, CDR1 SEHNR and CDR2 FQNEAQ (reference sequence). After removal of 5 bases from V and 0 bases from J, the junction contained 12 bases not matched to a gene. This CDR3 is 19 amino acids long.

Input material: peripheral blood. This TCR derives from a human donor in a cohort sampled during active COVID-19. V and J are TRBV7-9 and TRBJ1-3; TRBD1 aligns across 11 bases. Here the CDR3 DNA reads TGTGCCAGCAGCCTGCCGGGGACAGGGGGTCTAGACTCTGGAAACACCATATATTTT. It is translated as CASSLPGTGGLDSGNTIYF.